This T cell receptor (beta chain) was retrieved from a study of cytomegalovirus exposure and HLA in healthy donors. Turning to this clone: What it binds is not known.

The PCR employed 60 Vbeta primers together with 13 Jbeta primers. The authors' processing: An analysis performed later counted 75 million to 80 million unique TCR beta chains (around 11 million of them shared). The repertoire was sequenced with immunoSEQ multiplex PCR; TCRdb's copy has only in-frame clones and lacks some. That table is the source of V, J and clone size, and D and trimming were worked out from the DNA. Here the sample spans about 160,000 clones, roughly 84% being singletons. Findings and limits, study-wide: As was reported, the classifier diagnosed cytomegalovirus status with high specificity and sensitivity.

The sequenced sample was PBMCs. The receptor was derived from a woman younger than 35 in good health and CMV-seronegative.

The CDR3, as DNA: TGTGCCAGTACCCTACGACCTGGACGGGAGAACACTGAAGCTTTCTTT. The encoded protein is CASTLRPGRENTEAFF. The chain joins TRBV19 to TRBJ1-1; D remains ambiguous. The CDR3 runs 16 residues. Deletions cut 7 bases from V and 1 base from J, with 19 bases between. The germline gives CDR1 LNHDA, CDR2 SQIVND (reference sequence).